Listed below are T cell receptor beta chains from one sample, sequenced in a study of blood T cell repertoires in COVID-19. Some clones are missing from TCRdb's copy, which holds only in-frame ones; the method was immunoSEQ multiplex PCR. The repertoire holds 95,000 to 150,000 clones, with around four fifths as singletons. Sequenced input: peripheral blood. The receptor set was obtained from a man of 80 years or more with COVID-19, enrolled during active disease. Each CDR3 is given with its conserved first and last residue. A D gene is named only where the DNA matches it firmly. The size of a clone is reported for some rows only, either as once, few or many, or as a class for expanded clones.

TRBD1	TRBV5-1	TRBJ1-2	NA	TGCGCCAGCAGCGGAGGGACAGGGGTCCTCTATGGCTACACCTTC	CASSGGTGVLYGYTF
TRBD1	TRBV11-2	TRBJ1-5	few	TGTGCCAGCAGCATCGACAGGGGGGGCAATCAGCCCCAGCATTTT	CASSIDRGGNQPQHF
NA	TRBV19	TRBJ2-3	NA	TGTGCCAGTCGTCGACAGGAGGGCACAGATACGCAGTATTTT	CASRRQEGTDTQYF
TRBD1	TRBV4-3	TRBJ1-2	NA	TGCGCCAGCAGCCAACAGGGACAGGGAAGCTATGGCTACACCTTC	CASSQQGQGSYGYTF
TRBD2	TRBV5-1	TRBJ2-1	NA	TGCGCCAGCAGCTTGAGCACTAGCGGGAGGATATCCTACAATGAGCAGTTCTTC	CASSLSTSGRISYNEQFF
TRBD2	TRBV6-2/TRBV6-3	TRBJ2-3	NA	TGTGCCAGCAGTTACTCGCGACTAGCGGGAGTATTGGGTACGCAGTATTTT	CASSYSRLAGVLGTQYF
TRBD2	TRBV5-6	TRBJ2-1	NA	TGTGCCAGCAGCTTGAGGTGGACTAGCGGGATATTAGGCTACAATGAGCAGTTCTTC	CASSLRWTSGILGYNEQFF
NA	TRBV28	TRBJ1-3	NA	TGTGCCAGCAGTTTTACTGGAAACACCATATATTTT	CASSFTGNTIYF
NA	TRBV28	TRBJ1-1	NA	TGTGCCAGCAGTTTATGGGGGGCAGGGGAAAACACTGAAGCTTTCTTT	CASSLWGAGENTEAFF
TRBD1	TRBV5-5	TRBJ2-7	NA	TGTGCCAGCAGCTTCTCTGGACAGGGTGAGCAGTACTTC	CASSFSGQGEQYF
NA	TRBV28	TRBJ2-5	NA	TGTGCCAGCAGTTCCCCGTACAGGGTGGACAAGGGAGAGACCCAGTACTTC	CASSSPYRVDKGETQYF
NA	TRBV6-5	TRBJ2-7	NA	TGTGCCAGCAGTTATTCCCCCGCGGCAAGTTACGAGCAGTACTTC	CASSYSPAASYEQYF
NA	TRBV5-5	TRBJ1-1	NA	TGTGCCAGCACCCCGCGGGGCGGAAACACTGAAGCTTTCTTT	CASTPRGGNTEAFF
NA	TRBV28	TRBJ2-3	few	TGTGCCAGCAGGCTCCCCGGTTCTAGCACAGATACGCAGTATTTT	CASRLPGSSTDTQYF
TRBD2	TRBV10-2	TRBJ2-7	NA	TGCGCCAGCAGTGGGGGGACTAGCGACTACGAGCAGTACTTC	CASSGGTSDYEQYF
TRBD1	TRBV28	TRBJ2-5	NA	TGTGCCAGCAGGGGACAGGGGGCGTCAGAGACCCAGTACTTC	CASRGQGASETQYF
NA	TRBV2	TRBJ1-5	NA	TGTGCCAGCAGTGATGGCAGGGGCGCTCCGCCCCAGCATTTT	CASSDGRGAPPQHF
TRBD1	TRBV29-1	TRBJ2-3	few	TGCAGCGTTACGGGACAGGGGGGGAGCACAGATACGCAGTATTTT	CSVTGQGGSTDTQYF
NA	TRBV28	TRBJ2-7	NA	TGTGCCAGCAGCACCGGGACTTCTGAGTTTAGCGAGTACGAGCAGTACTTC	CASSTGTSEFSEYEQYF
NA	TRBV4-2	TRBJ2-7	medium-sized	TGTGCCAGCAGCCAAGATATGCCTGGACTGCGCCCCTACGAGCAGTACTTC	CASSQDMPGLRPYEQYF
NA	TRBV6-2/TRBV6-3	TRBJ2-7	NA	TGTGCCAGCAGTTTTGTCCGGGATGAGGACGAGCAGTACTTC	CASSFVRDEDEQYF
TRBD2	TRBV5-1	TRBJ2-3	NA	TGCGCCAGCAGCTTGGGGCTAGCGGGGGGCACAGATACGCAGTATTTT	CASSLGLAGGTDTQYF
TRBD2	TRBV9	TRBJ2-3	once	TGTGCCAGCAGCGTAGAATGGAGCGGGAGGGCAGATACGCAGTATTTT	CASSVEWSGRADTQYF
NA	TRBV2	TRBJ2-3	NA	TGTGCCAGCAGTGAACCGGGCACAGATACGCAGTATTTT	CASSEPGTDTQYF
TRBD2	TRBV7-3	TRBJ2-7	NA	TGTGCCAGCAGCCCCTCCGGGACTAGTGCCGAGCAGTACTTC	CASSPSGTSAEQYF
NA	TRBV24-1	TRBJ2-7	NA	TGTGCCACCAGTGTTGGCGGGTCTTACGAGCAGTACTTC	CATSVGGSYEQYF
TRBD1	TRBV5-6	TRBJ1-6	NA	TGTGCCAGCAGCCCTGGGGACAGGGGAACCTCACCCCTCCACTTT	CASSPGDRGTSPLHF
TRBD1	TRBV5-6	TRBJ2-2	NA	TGTGCCAGCTCTCGGTCGGGACAGGGGGCTCACGGGGAGCTGTTTTTT	CASSRSGQGAHGELFF
TRBD2	TRBV28	TRBJ2-3	NA	TGTGCCAGCAGTTCTTCTAGCGGTACTCTCACAGATACGCAGTATTTT	CASSSSSGTLTDTQYF
NA	TRBV4-1	TRBJ1-5	NA	TGCGCCAGCAGCCAGCAGGGGTTTGATCAGCCCCAGCATTTT	CASSQQGFDQPQHF
TRBD1	TRBV4-1	TRBJ2-3	NA	TGCGCCAGCAGCCCCAGGGACAGAGATAGCACAGATACGCAGTATTTT	CASSPRDRDSTDTQYF
NA	TRBV10-1	TRBJ2-2	NA	TGCGCCAGCAGTTCCACACGCGGCGGGGAGCTGTTTTTT	CASSSTRGGELFF
TRBD1	TRBV6-5	TRBJ2-1	NA	TGTGCCAGCAGTTACTGGGGCAGGGGGTCCTACAATGAGCAGTTCTTC	CASSYWGRGSYNEQFF
TRBD1	TRBV24-1	TRBJ2-1	NA	TGTGCCACCGGCGCTGGGGCACAGGGGGCTTGGGATGAGCAGTTCTTC	CATGAGAQGAWDEQFF
TRBD1	TRBV6-5	TRBJ2-7	NA	TGTGCCAGCAGTTACACCTACCGGGACAGTTCCTACGAGCAGTACTTC	CASSYTYRDSSYEQYF
TRBD2	TRBV12-5	TRBJ2-1	NA	TGTGCTAGTGCCTGGGACTACTCCTACAATGAGCAGTTCTTC	CASAWDYSYNEQFF
NA	TRBV28	TRBJ2-7	many	TGTGCCAGCGGGAAGGGAGATACCTACGAGCAGTACTTC	CASGKGDTYEQYF
TRBD2	TRBV28	TRBJ2-2	NA	TGTGCCGCGGGGGAGCCGAACACCGGGGAGCTGTTTTTT	CAAGEPNTGELFF
TRBD1	TRBV19	TRBJ1-2	NA	TGTGCCAGTAGTATTTGGGGACAGGGGGGTGGCTACACCTTC	CASSIWGQGGGYTF
TRBD1	TRBV7-8	TRBJ2-1	once	TGTGCCAGCAGCTCCAGAACAGGGGCAACATGGTTCTTC	CASSSRTGATWFF
TRBD2	TRBV18	TRBJ2-5	NA	TGTGCCAGCTCACCACCGGGGCTAGCGGGAGCCGAGACCCAGTACTTC	CASSPPGLAGAETQYF
NA	TRBV24-1	TRBJ2-1	NA	TGTGCCACCAGTAGAGGTTACAATGAGCAGTTCTTC	CATSRGYNEQFF
NA	TRBV10-3	TRBJ1-5	few	TGTGCCACCGTGCAGGGCCTGAGCAATCAGCCCCAGCATTTT	CATVQGLSNQPQHF
TRBD1	TRBV27	TRBJ1-5	NA	TGTGCCAGCAGGGCCGGGACAGGGGGGAATCAGCCCCAGCATTTT	CASRAGTGGNQPQHF
NA	TRBV2	TRBJ2-7	few	TGTGCCAGCAGGGCAGGCTTCGAGCAGTACTTC	CASRAGFEQYF
NA	TRBV7-3	TRBJ1-1	NA	TGTGCCAGCAGCTTAGCCACGGGGACTGAAGCTTTCTTT	CASSLATGTEAFF
TRBD1	TRBV27	TRBJ1-2	NA	TGTGCCAGCAGTCCGAGGACAGGGCATCATGGCTACACCTTC	CASSPRTGHHGYTF
NA	TRBV12-3/TRBV12-4	TRBJ2-1	NA	TGTGCCAGCAGTTTCGGTTATGAGCAGTTCTTC	CASSFGYEQFF
TRBD1	TRBV6-6	TRBJ2-7	NA	TGTGCCAGCAGTCCCGCGACCGGGACAGGGCCGTACTTC	CASSPATGTGPYF
NA	TRBV5-8	TRBJ2-1	NA	TGTGCCAGCAGCTTGAGCTCACTAGGTAAAGACAATGAGCAGTTCTTC	CASSLSSLGKDNEQFF
TRBD2	TRBV9	TRBJ2-1	NA	TGTGCCAGCAGCCCGAGGGGTCTAGCGGATTACAATGAGCAGTTCTTC	CASSPRGLADYNEQFF
TRBD2	TRBV20-1	TRBJ2-7	few	TGCAGTGCTAGTCATCCCCTTGGGCTAGCGGGAGCGGGGGCCCCCTACGAGCAGTACTTC	CSASHPLGLAGAGAPYEQYF
NA	TRBV6-5	TRBJ1-2	NA	TGTGCCAGCAGCGGACGACCCAGGGTAGGGTACACCTTC	CASSGRPRVGYTF
NA	TRBV10-3	TRBJ1-6	NA	TGTGCCATCAGTAGACAGGAGGTCCAAAGCGCACGGTCACCCCTCCACTTT	CAISRQEVQSARSPLHF
TRBD1	TRBV5-1	TRBJ1-2	NA	TGCGCCAGCAGCCCGGGACAGGGAGTTGGAGGCTACACCTTC	CASSPGQGVGGYTF
TRBD2	TRBV4-2	TRBJ2-3	NA	TGTGCCAGCAGCCAAGGGACGGCTAGCGGGACGTACACAGATACGCAGTATTTT	CASSQGTASGTYTDTQYF